This T cell receptor (beta chain) is from a study of shared clonotypes between healthy human individuals. V lost 7 bases and J 4 bases, leaving 15 bases between the germline ends. Germline V gives CDR1 MNHNS, CDR2 SASEGT. The CDR3 extends over 14 amino acids. Data came from immunoSEQ multiplex PCR; TCRdb stores just in-frame clones and leaves some out. The sample has roughly 2,500,000 clones; 90% to 95% are singletons. Input material: naive CD4+ T cells from PBMCs. Documented subset: CD45RA+ positively selected. The sequence derives from a man aged 18 to 30 in good health. Some clones in this sample may be carry-over from other donors' samples. The chain combines TRBV6-1 with TRBJ2-3; D is possibly TRBD1 or TRBD2 (5 bases each). CDR3 amino acids: CASTGSRGADTQYF. CDR3 bases: TGTGCCAGCACTGGGTCTAGGGGAGCAGATACGCAGTATTTT.